This T cell receptor (beta chain) was identified in a study of patients and donors after allogeneic stem cell transplantation. TCRdb ran MiXCR on the RT-PCR reads and lists one entry per CDR3 protein. The table includes about 96,000 distinct CDR3 sequences, roughly 43% detected once. The CDR3 extends over 13 amino acids. The V end was cut by 0 bases, the J end by 2 bases, with 5 bases between. Germline loops: CDR1 SGHKS, CDR2 YYEKEE (reference sequence). Source material: blood, either unsorted or a sorted T cell fraction (not recorded which). This receptor was identified in a human donor who was either an allogeneic HSCT recipient or a stem cell or donor lymphocyte infusion donor (not recorded which). It is not recorded whose cells these are; they may come from a transplant donor. J is TRBJ1-1 and V is TRBV5-5; D is unclear. CDR3 bases: TGTGCCAGCAGCTTGGACATAAACACTGAAGCTTTCTTT. As protein: CASSLDINTEAFF. The full variable domain, in which reference TRBV5-5 and TRBJ1-1 provide the parts outside the CDR3, is DAGVTQSPTHLIKTRGQQVTLRCSPISGHKSVSWYQQVLGQGPQFIFQYYEKEERGRGNFPDRFSARQFPNYSSELNVNALLLGDSALYLCASSLDINTEAFFGQGTRLTVV.